This T cell receptor beta chain was profiled in a study of blood T cells in healthy people across ages. The CDR3 runs 14 residues. Germline CDR1 reads KGHSH; CDR2 reads LQKENI. The authors ran a second PCR of about 7 to 11 cycles using a sample-barcoded 5' primer and a J-beta primer mix. TCRdb re-derived calls from the 5' RACE reads in MiXCR, one entry per CDR3 protein. Of 630,000 or so distinct CDR3 sequences listed, around 32% were seen once; the top ten hold just over 15%. This clonotype was seen only a few times. Possible read error: a much larger clone is one base away. The receptor comes from a woman aged 80 or over in good health. The specimen was blood. The chain couples TRBV18 to TRBJ2-5, with D maybe TRBD2 (5 bases). CDR3 in amino acids: CASPPPGRGETQYF. The DNA for the CDR3 is TGTGCCAGCCCACCACCTGGACGAGGGGAGACCCAGTACTTC.